The clone carrying this T cell receptor (beta chain) was picked up a small number of times. Its antigen is as yet unknown. The use of a sample-barcoded 5' primer and a J-beta primer mix characterized a second PCR of roughly 6 to 11 cycles. Tagging of each cDNA molecule was performed by a template-switch adaptor with 12 random nucleotides. MiXCR, applied by TCRdb to the 5' RACE reads, yields one record per CDR3 protein. The sample gives about 1.8 million distinct CDR3 sequences, less than 50% of which show up once; around 2.1% is in the top ten. CDR1 SGHRS and CDR2 YFSETQ come from the germline V gene. The V gene lost 3 bases and the J gene lost 2 bases, with 12 bases spanning the gap. This CDR3 is 16 amino acids long. The sample originates from a study of blood T cells in healthy people across ages. General study findings and limits: While age rose, TCR beta diversity per million T cells dropped in a roughly linear way.

The sequenced sample consisted of blood. The TCR sequence derives from a woman aged 40 to 55 in good health. This chain uses TRBV5-1 with TRBJ1-6, with a tentative D call TRBD1 (6 bases). CDR3 residues: CASSWGQGPYNSPLHF. The CDR3, as DNA: TGCGCCAGCAGCTGGGGTCAGGGGCCCTATAATTCACCCCTCCACTTT.